Listed here are 25 T cell receptor beta chains from one sample, sequenced in a study of T cell repertoires in cytomegalovirus infection. From the reads, TCRdb called clonotypes with MiXCR, one entry per CDR3 protein. The sample lists some 700,000 distinct CDR3 sequences, about 40% occurring once. Sequenced material: PBMCs. Receptors originate from a human donor in good health (CMV status not recorded). Some clones in this sample may be carry-over from other donors' samples.

The chain uses TRBV6-5 and TRBJ2-5; D might be TRBD2 (5 bases). Trimming pared 2 bases from V and 3 bases from J, leaving 7 bases between. There are 13 residues in the CDR3. From germline, CDR1 is MNHEY and CDR2 SVGAGI. CDR3 DNA sequence: TGTGCCAGCAGTTACGTCGGGGAAGAGACCCAGTACTTC. Amino acids: CASSYVGEETQYF.

This clonotype came up once. One base away lies a much larger clone, so this may be a sequencing read error. V is TRBV11-2 and J is TRBJ1-2; a possible D gene is TRBD1 (5 bases). CDR1 is SGHAT and CDR2 is FQNNGV in the germline V gene. This CDR3 has 17 residues. The germline V and J ends were trimmed by 4 bases and 0 bases, with 18 bases remaining between them. DNA for the CDR3: TGTGCCAGCAGCTCCCGACGGCACACAGGAACTAACTATGGCTACACCTTC. Protein: CASSSRRHTGTNYGYTF.

This rearrangement joins TRBV5-7 to TRBJ2-6; no reliable D call. TRBV5-7 is designated an ORF whose function remains uncertain. The V and J ends lost 4 bases and 0 bases respectively, with 8 bases between them. The CDR3 is 15 amino acids. CDR3 sequence reads: CASSTLGSGANVLTF. CDR3 DNA: TGTGCCAGCAGCACGCTCGGCTCTGGGGCCAACGTCCTGACTTTC.

The gene calls are TRBV20-1 and TRBJ2-1, with a possible D match to TRBD2 (5 bases). Trimming removed 0 bases from V and 5 bases from J, with 14 bases in between. The CDR3 is 15 amino acids. CDR1 DFQATT and CDR2 SNEGSKA come from the germline V gene (reference sequence). The CDR3 is CSARDLTRHNNEQFF. For the CDR3, the DNA is TGCAGTGCTAGAGATCTAACTAGACATAACAATGAGCAGTTCTTC.

This clonotype was counted only a few times. This chain joins TRBV4-1 and TRBJ2-1; the match to TRBD2 covers 8 bases. Per germline, CDR1 MGHRA and CDR2 YSYEKL. The CDR3 has 16 amino acids. Unmatched junction bases numbered 7, after V lost 0 bases and J lost 6 bases. The CDR3 DNA reads TGCGCCAGCAGCCAAGAAACTAGCGGACTTTTCAATGAGCAGTTCTTC. Translating it yields CASSQETSGLFNEQFF.

There are a few counts of this clonotype. V gene TRBV20-1 combines with J gene TRBJ2-1, with a possible D match to TRBD2 (6 bases). CDR1 and CDR2 from the germline V gene are DFQATT and SNEGSKA (reference sequence). V was clipped by 2 bases and J by 3 bases, with 14 bases between them. The CDR3 length is 15 residues. CDR3 DNA: TGCAGTGCTAGACCCTGGGACTCCAACTACAATGAGCAGTTCTTC. Its translation: CSARPWDSNYNEQFF.

This clonotype was observed once. This rearrangement joins TRBV7-2 to TRBJ2-2; D is perhaps TRBD1 or TRBD2 (5 bases each). The germline V gene encodes CDR1 SGHTA and CDR2 FQGNSA. Trimming took 4 bases from V and 6 from J, leaving 9 bases between them. This CDR3 has 13 amino acids. The CDR3 loop is CASSSGPAGELFF. The CDR3, as DNA: TGTGCCAGCAGCTCGGGACCCGCCGGGGAGCTGTTTTTT.

This sequence joins TRBV20-1 and TRBJ2-3; 10 nucleotides agree with TRBD2. CDR3 size: 16 residues. Germline lookup yields CDR1 DFQATT and CDR2 SNEGSKA (reference sequence). V shed 1 base and J 3 bases; nucleotides not matched to a gene: 7. The CDR3 DNA follows: TGCAGTGCTAGAGCTTCAGCGGGGGGGCAAACAGATACGCAGTATTTT. Protein sequence: CSARASAGGQTDTQYF.

The CDR3 loop is CASSMLGTDTQYF. For the CDR3, the DNA is TGTGCCAGCAGTATGCTCGGCACAGATACGCAGTATTTT. The chain joins TRBV2 to TRBJ2-3, with unresolved D. CDR1 and CDR2 (germline): SNHLY, FYNNEI. The ends were cut back, 5 bases at V and 1 base at J, with 7 bases in the middle. This CDR3 contains 13 residues.

Details on this clonotype: Possible read error: a much larger clone is one base away. The conserved closing phenylalanine or tryptophan is absent in this CDR3, likely reflecting a read error. The chain is built from TRBV7-8 and TRBJ2-1; 7 bases line up with TRBD2. CDR1 SGHVS and CDR2 FQNEAQ come from the germline V gene. The CDR3 consists of 16 residues. With 4 bases clipped from V and 4 bases from J, the junction kept 10 bases outside the gene matches. The CDR3 sequence is CASSSGRDYRYNEQFL. CDR3 DNA: TGTGCCAGCAGCTCAGGCCGGGACTACCGATACAATGAGCAGTTCTTA.

V gene TRBV19 combines with J gene TRBJ1-1; TRBD1 matches at 9 bases. Germline trimming cut 3 bases from V and 8 bases from J; bases unmatched to any gene: 25. Germline values: CDR1 LNHDA, CDR2 SQIVND (reference sequence). The CDR3 spans 20 residues. The CDR3 protein is CASSMGFGTGLGRPNREAFF. The CDR3 nucleotides are TGTGCCAGTAGTATGGGATTCGGGACAGGGTTGGGGCGGCCTAACCGAGAAGCTTTCTTT. Supplemented by reference TRBV19 and TRBJ1-1, the full variable domain reads DGGITQSPKYLFRKEGQNVTLSCEQNLNHDAMYWYRQDPGQGLRLIYYSQIVNDFQKGDIAEGYSVSREKKESFPLTVTSAQKNPTAFYLCASSMGFGTGLGRPNREAFFGQGTRLTVV.

This clonotype was observed at least ten times. The chain couples TRBV7-2 to TRBJ1-4; D not resolved. The CDR3 is made up of 12 amino acids. Trimming pared 5 bases from V and 3 bases from J, leaving 4 bases between. CDR1 and CDR2 (germline): SGHTA, FQGNSA. CDR3 in DNA: TGTGCCAGCAGCCCCCCTAATGAAAAACTGTTTTTT. This codes for CASSPPNEKLFF.

This clonotype was observed many times. The chain is built from TRBV7-2 and TRBJ2-7; perhaps TRBD1 as D (6 bases). Germline CDR1 is SGHTA and CDR2 is FQGNSA. V dropped 4 bases and J dropped 2 bases, with 12 bases sitting between them. There are 14 residues in the CDR3. CDR3 DNA: TGTGCCAGCAGCTCCAGACAGGTGACCTACGAGCAGTACTTC. Protein product: CASSSRQVTYEQYF.

This clonotype was observed a handful of times. V is TRBV12-3 or TRBV12-4 and J is TRBJ1-3; D gene unclear. This CDR3 has 13 amino acids. Trimming shortened V by 10 bases and J by 0 bases, and 10 bases separated the two germline ends. This chain's CDR3 is CATSLASGNTIYF. The CDR3, as DNA: TGTGCCACCTCGCTGGCCTCTGGAAACACCATATATTTT.

This clonotype was detected only a few times. This chain links TRBV7-6 with TRBJ1-3; a possible D gene is TRBD1 (5 bases). Germline CDR1 and CDR2: SGHVS and FNYEAQ. Trimming cost V 3 bases and J 0 bases, with 15 bases left between them. The CDR3 covers 17 residues. The CDR3 DNA reads TGTGCCAGCAGCTTTTCACTGGGGCTGAGCTCTGGAAACACCATATATTTT. Its protein is CASSFSLGLSSGNTIYF.

V usage is TRBV4-1 and J usage is TRBJ2-7; D is ambiguous. The CDR3 covers 14 residues. V shed 4 bases and J shed 3 bases, with 13 bases lying between them. CDR1 and CDR2 (germline): MGHRA, YSYEKL. Written as DNA, the CDR3 is TGCGCCAGCAGCCCTAAGACGGATAGCTACGAGCAGTACTTC. Amino acid sequence: CASSPKTDSYEQYF.

The chain employs TRBV7-2 and TRBJ1-1, with unresolved D. V lost 3 bases to trimming and J lost 5 bases, with 10 bases between them. Germline V gene data show CDR1 as SGHTA and CDR2 as FQGNSA. CDR3 size: 13 residues. CDR3 amino acids: CASSFIERTEAFF. For the CDR3, the DNA is TGTGCCAGCAGCTTTATCGAGAGAACTGAAGCTTTCTTT.

The chain carries TRBV7-2 and TRBJ2-3, with 15 bases identical to TRBD2. The trim removed 5 bases at V and 6 bases at J, leaving 12 bases unmatched. Germline V lookup: CDR1 SGHTA, CDR2 FQGNSA. The CDR3 runs 18 residues. The CDR3 sequence: CASSMTGTSGGLQDTQYF. In nucleotides, the CDR3 is TGTGCCAGCAGCATGACAGGGACTAGCGGGGGGTTACAGGATACGCAGTATTTT.

The chain employs TRBV19 and TRBJ1-5; D unresolved. This CDR3 has 12 residues. V dropped 7 bases and J dropped 2 bases, with 6 bases sitting between them. Germline CDR1 is LNHDA and CDR2 is SQIVND (reference sequence). CDR3 coding DNA: TGTGCCAGTATGCAGGGCAATCAGCCCCAGCATTTT. Its protein is CASMQGNQPQHF.

J is TRBJ2-1 and V is TRBV4-1; 7 positions match TRBD2. CDR1 is MGHRA, CDR2 YSYEKL, per germline. CDR3 length: 15 amino acids. Losses at the gene ends were 0 bases for V and 14 bases for J; bases not matched to a gene: 13. CDR3 residues: CASSQDVGVAGEEFF. CDR3 in DNA: TGCGCCAGCAGCCAAGATGTGGGCGTGGCGGGAGAGGAGTTCTTC.

This clonotype was observed a few times. The CDR3 DNA sequence: TGTGCCAGCAGTAGGACAGGGGGTGGAAACGAGCAGTACTTC. The encoded protein is CASSRTGGGNEQYF. The chain employs TRBV7-9 and TRBJ2-7, with 10 bases aligning to TRBD1. Germline CDR1 reads SEHNR; CDR2 reads FQNEAQ (reference sequence). The CDR3 is 14 amino acids. Unmatched junction bases numbered 7, after V lost 6 bases and J lost 5 bases.

The chain links TRBV24-1 to TRBJ2-7, with a possible D match to TRBD1 (5 bases). CDR3 length: 15 residues. V lost 3 bases, J lost 2 bases, and 13 bases lay in between. Per the germline V gene, CDR1 is KGHDR and CDR2 is SFDVKD. CDR3 loop: CATSDAQGYPYEQYF. The DNA for the CDR3 is TGTGCCACCAGTGATGCCCAGGGATACCCCTACGAGCAGTACTTC.

V is TRBV28 and J is TRBJ2-1; weak D call: TRBD1 (6 bases). V was shortened by 5 bases and J by 2 bases, with 13 bases between the two germline ends. The CDR3 runs to 15 residues. CDR1 is MDHEN and CDR2 is SYDVKM in the germline V gene. The CDR3 here is CASSPDRLAYNEQFF. CDR3 DNA: TGTGCCAGCAGTCCCGACAGGCTTGCCTACAATGAGCAGTTCTTC. Complete variable domain (other parts from reference TRBV28 and TRBJ2-1): DVKVTQSSRYLVKRTGEKVFLECVQDMDHENMFWYRQDPGLGLRLIYFSYDVKMKEKGDIPEGYSVSREKKERFSLILESASTNQTSMYLCASSPDRLAYNEQFFGPGTRLTVL.

In this sample, this clonotype turned up a few times. The chain combines TRBV7-8 with TRBJ1-1, with a possible D match to TRBD1 (5 bases). Germline V gene data show CDR1 as SGHVS and CDR2 as FQNEAQ. V was pared by 3 bases and J by 4 bases, with 12 bases between. The CDR3 has 14 amino acids. CDR3 sequence (DNA): TGTGCCAGCAGCTTGAGGGGTCCTGGCACTGAAGCTTTCTTT. It translates to CASSLRGPGTEAFF.

This clonotype was detected many times. J is TRBJ1-4 and V is TRBV7-9, with TRBD1 identical over 7 bases. V lost 0 bases to trimming and J lost 7 bases; unmatched junction nucleotides: 23. Germline V lookup: CDR1 SEHNR, CDR2 FQNEAQ (reference sequence). The CDR3 covers 21 residues. This chain's CDR3 is CASSLALRAQGSLIPTEKLFF. CDR3 DNA: TGTGCCAGCAGCTTAGCGTTGCGGGCACAGGGGTCCCTCATACCTACTGAAAAACTGTTTTTT.